The 2 T cell receptor beta chains below come from one sample, sequenced in a study of T-cell memory formation after mild COVID-19. Via MiXCR, TCRdb re-called the 5' RACE reads, giving one row per CDR3 protein. The profile shows fewer than 250,000 distinct CDR3 sequences, roughly 14% of them singletons. Input material: PBMCs or a T cell subset sorted from them (not recorded which). These TCRs come from an adult woman who had mild COVID-19 (a few samples of this study predate the infection). Cell type and time point are not known.

This clonotype was found once. The V gene is TRBV5-1, the J gene TRBJ2-3; 10 bases line up with TRBD2. Germline assignment: CDR1 SGHRS and CDR2 YFSETQ. The CDR3 extends over 16 amino acids. Trimming at V came to 7 bases and at J to 6 bases, leaving 14 bases not matched to a gene. The DNA of the CDR3 is TGCGCCAGCGGGGCCGGAGCGGGAGGGATGGCGGATACGCAGTATTTT. It yields the protein CASGAGAGGMADTQYF.

This clonotype was counted only a few times. V is TRBV5-1 and J is TRBJ2-3; possible D gene TRBD2, 6 bases. This CDR3 spans 14 amino acids. V lost 0 bases and J 7 bases, leaving 12 bases between the germline ends. The V gene's germline CDR1 is SGHRS and CDR2 YFSETQ. CDR3 residues: CASSLVKEGNTQYF. The CDR3 DNA sequence: TGCGCCAGCAGCTTGGTGAAGGAGGGAAATACGCAGTATTTT. Looking up the rest from reference TRBV5-1 and TRBJ2-3 gives the full variable domain: KAGVTQTPRYLIKTRGQQVTLSCSPISGHRSVSWYQQTPGQGLQFLFEYFSETQRNKGNFPGRFSGRQFSNSRSEMNVSTLELGDSALYLCASSLVKEGNTQYFGPGTRLTVL.